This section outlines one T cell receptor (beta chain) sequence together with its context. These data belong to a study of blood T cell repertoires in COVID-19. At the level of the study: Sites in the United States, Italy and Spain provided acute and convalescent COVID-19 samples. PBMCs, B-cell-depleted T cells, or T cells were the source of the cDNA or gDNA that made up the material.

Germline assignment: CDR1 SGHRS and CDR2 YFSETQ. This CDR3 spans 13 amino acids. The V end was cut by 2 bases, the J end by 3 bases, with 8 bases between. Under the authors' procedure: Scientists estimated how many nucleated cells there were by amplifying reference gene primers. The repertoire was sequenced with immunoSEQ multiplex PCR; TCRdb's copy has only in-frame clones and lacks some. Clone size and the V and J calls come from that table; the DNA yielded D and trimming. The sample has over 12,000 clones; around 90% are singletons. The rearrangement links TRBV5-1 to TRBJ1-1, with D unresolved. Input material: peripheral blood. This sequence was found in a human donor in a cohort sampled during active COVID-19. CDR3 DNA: TGCGCCAGCAGCTTAAGCTCGGACACTGAAGCTTTCTTT. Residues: CASSLSSDTEAFF.